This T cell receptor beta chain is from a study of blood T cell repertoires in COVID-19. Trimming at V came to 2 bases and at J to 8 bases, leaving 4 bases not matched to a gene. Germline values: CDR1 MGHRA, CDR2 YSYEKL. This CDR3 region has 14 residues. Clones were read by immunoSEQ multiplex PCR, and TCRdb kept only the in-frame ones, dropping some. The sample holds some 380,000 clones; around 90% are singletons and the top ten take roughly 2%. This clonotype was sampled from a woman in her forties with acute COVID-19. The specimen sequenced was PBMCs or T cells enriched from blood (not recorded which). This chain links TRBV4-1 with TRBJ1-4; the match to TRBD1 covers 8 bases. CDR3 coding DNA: TGCGCCAGCAGCCAACCAGGGGGCTGGGAAAAACTGTTTTTT. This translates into CASSQPGGWEKLFF.